The 12 T cell receptor beta chains below were found in one sample sequenced in a study of T cells after yellow fever vaccination. TCRdb redid the calling of the 5' RACE reads with MiXCR, one entry per CDR3 protein. The table shows 25,000 to 35,000 distinct CDR3 sequences, with 6.3% occurring only once. The sequencing here drew on PBMCs, either bulk or a sorted T-cell subset (CD4+, CD8+, memory, or dextramer-sorted; not recorded which), taken on the day of the yellow fever booster vaccination. The source of these receptors is a man aged 25-40 years who received the YFV17D yellow fever vaccine.

This clonotype was observed at least ten times. This sequence joins TRBV4-3 and TRBJ2-1; perhaps TRBD2 as D (5 bases). Germline V gene data show CDR1 as LGHNA and CDR2 as YSLEER. V shed 0 bases and J shed 0 bases, with 9 bases lying between them. The CDR3 sequence is 16 residues long. Here the CDR3 reads CASSQDRRSSYNEQFF. CDR3 nucleotides: TGCGCCAGCAGCCAAGATCGGAGGAGCTCCTACAATGAGCAGTTCTTC.

This clonotype was seen once. The chain joins TRBV7-2 to TRBJ2-7, with 9 bases lining up with TRBD2. V dropped 7 bases and J dropped 2; count of bases not matched to a gene: 15. The length of the CDR3 is 17 residues. From germline, CDR1 is SGHTA and CDR2 FQGNSA. The CDR3: CASISARGREGPYEQYF. The DNA for the CDR3 is TGTGCCAGCATCTCGGCCCGGGGGCGGGAGGGTCCCTACGAGCAGTACTTC.

The rearrangement links TRBV29-1 to TRBJ2-5; TRBD1 matches 10 bases. The CDR3 has 12 residues. CDR1 is SQVTM and CDR2 is ANQGSEA in the germline V gene. V gave up 7 bases and J gave up 5 bases; unmatched junction bases: 4. CDR3 loop: CSADRGRETQYF. CDR3 DNA sequence: TGCAGCGCCGACAGGGGGCGGGAGACCCAGTACTTC.

This clonotype was detected many times. The V call is TRBV5-5, the J call TRBJ1-2, with D uncertain. The V and J ends lost 0 bases and 3 bases respectively, with 9 bases between them. This CDR3 spans 14 amino acids. Looked up from germline, CDR1 is SGHKS and CDR2 is YYEKEE (reference sequence). The CDR3 here is CASSLVRFDYGYTF. In DNA form, the CDR3 reads TGTGCCAGCAGCTTGGTTCGGTTCGACTATGGCTACACCTTC.

The J gene is TRBJ1-2, the V gene TRBV6-2 or TRBV6-3; a possible D gene is TRBD1 (5 bases). Between the trimmed V and J ends, which lost 8 bases and 8 bases, there was a span of 30 bases. Germline V gene lookup returns CDR1 MNHEY and CDR2 SVGEGT. The CDR3 contains 17 residues. CDR3 sequence reads: CASELSTTGASAIGYTF. The CDR3 coding sequence is TGTGCCAGCGAGCTATCCACAACCGGGGCGTCGGCCATAGGCTACACCTTC.

The table lists this clonotype with many counts. The genes are TRBV3-1 and TRBJ1-3; no reliable D call. CDR1 and CDR2 (germline): LGHDT, YNNKEL (reference sequence). CDR3 size: 13 residues. V lost 2 bases to trimming and J lost 0 bases, with 2 bases between them. CDR3 sequence: CASSQISGNTIYF. The CDR3, as DNA: TGTGCCAGCAGCCAAATCTCTGGAAACACCATATATTTT.

This clonotype was counted at least ten times. The rearrangement uses TRBV10-1 and TRBJ2-5, with TRBD2 as a possible D gene (6 bases). The CDR3 spans 15 residues. CDR1 is WNHNN, CDR2 SYGVQD, per germline (reference sequence). The ends were cut back, 3 bases at V and 7 bases at J, with 18 bases in the middle. CDR3 nucleotide sequence: TGCGCCAGCAGTGACCCGGGGGACCCGAAAAGGACCCAGTACTTC. It translates to CASSDPGDPKRTQYF.

This clonotype was seen ten or more times. This chain links TRBV18 with TRBJ2-1, with 7 bases fitting TRBD1. Per the germline V gene, CDR1 is KGHSH and CDR2 is LQKENI. The V segment lost 5 bases and the J segment 6 bases; nucleotides outside the gene matches: 1. CDR3 length: 12 residues. CDR3 nucleotides: TGTGCCAGCTCAAGACAGGGCAATGAGCAGTTCTTC. Translation gives CASSRQGNEQFF.

This clonotype was recorded many times. In nucleotides, the CDR3 is TGCAGTGCTAGATGGATACAGTATACGCAGTATTTT. Its translation is CSARWIQYTQYF. The gene calls are TRBV20-1 and TRBJ2-3; D unclear. The CDR3 consists of 12 residues. Per germline, CDR1 DFQATT and CDR2 SNEGSKA (reference sequence). V was shortened by 2 bases and J by 7 bases, with 10 bases between the two germline ends.

This clonotype was detected ten times or more. The chain employs TRBV28 and TRBJ2-7; D is perhaps TRBD2 (6 bases). Between the trimmed V and J ends, which lost 9 bases and 7 bases, there was a span of 16 bases. The length of the CDR3 is 12 residues. CDR1 and CDR2 from the germline V gene are MDHEN and SYDVKM. CDR3 in amino acids: CASSSAGWEQYF. As DNA, the CDR3 is TGTGCCAGTTCGAGTGCGGGATGGGAGCAGTACTTC.

This clonotype was counted many times. At one end, the junction sequence differs from germline, possibly due to a read error. The chain employs TRBV7-2 and TRBJ2-5; 11 bases agree with TRBD2. CDR1 and CDR2 (germline): SGHTA, FQGNSA. The CDR3 extends over 14 amino acids. Here the CDR3 reads CASSIAGGQKTQYF. In nucleotides, the CDR3 is TGTGCCAGCAGCATAGCGGGAGGGCAGAAGACCCAGTACTTC.

The table lists this clonotype with many counts. V and J are TRBV12-3 or TRBV12-4 and TRBJ1-5; the D gene is possibly TRBD1 (5 bases). Trimming stripped 4 bases from V and 5 bases from J, with 12 bases between. This CDR3 has 14 residues. CDR3 residues: CASSSGQGHQPQHF. In DNA form, the CDR3 reads TGTGCCAGCAGTTCAGGGCAGGGTCATCAGCCCCAGCATTTT.